These T cell receptor beta chains were read from a single sample in a study of OX40 agonist ivuxolimab in advanced cancers. Sequencing used immunoSEQ multiplex PCR; TCRdb keeps in-frame clones, though not all of them. The repertoire holds some 82,000 clones, with about 91% as singletons. The sequencing used CD4+ or CD8+ T cells sorted from blood, collected in a trial of the OX40 agonist ivuxolimab. The receptors were sampled from an adult with an advanced solid tumor such as melanoma, head and neck, liver or kidney cancer. The CDR3 runs from the conserved cysteine through the conserved F or W. D genes are given only for firm matches. Some rows mark clone size as missing; the rest say once, few, many or name a class of expanded clone.

j_call clone_size v_call cdr3_length d_call cdr3_nt cdr3_aa
TRBJ2-1 - TRBV5-1 16 TRBD1 TGCGCCAGCAATACTTACCGACAGGGGGACCACAATGAGCAGTTCTTC CASNTYRQGDHNEQFF
TRBJ2-5 - TRBV7-2 15 - TGTGCCAGCAGCCCCGACCGCAGGACCCAAGAGACCCAGTACTTC CASSPDRRTQETQYF
TRBJ2-3 - TRBV9 14 TRBD2 TGTGCCAGCAGCGTAGAGACTAGCGGGTATACGCAGTATTTT CASSVETSGYTQYF
TRBJ1-2 - TRBV7-2 15 - TGTGCCAGCAGCCCCCTCGAACGGATTAACTATGGCTACACCTTC CASSPLERINYGYTF
TRBJ2-5 - TRBV28 16 - TGTGCCAGCAGACCTCGGACCAGGGCGGCCCAAGAGACCCAGTACTTC CASRPRTRAAQETQYF
TRBJ2-2 - TRBV5-1 15 TRBD1 TGCGCCAGCAGCCGACAGGGGACGGACACCGGGGAGCTGTTTTTT CASSRQGTDTGELFF
TRBJ2-4 - TRBV5-1 15 - TGCGCCAGCAGCTTGGCAGAGGCACGCAGGGACATTCAGTACTTC CASSLAEARRDIQYF
TRBJ1-3 - TRBV7-2 17 TRBD1 TGTGCCAGCAGCTTATTTGGGACAGGGGGCACGGGAAACACCATATATTTT CASSLFGTGGTGNTIYF
TRBJ2-2 - TRBV7-9 13 - TGTGCCTCGCGAGGGGCTGATTTCGGGGAGCTGTTTTTT CASRGADFGELFF
TRBJ2-7 once TRBV28 15 TRBD2 TGTGCCAGCAGTGCGGGACTAGCGGGAGTCGGCGAGCAGTACTTC CASSAGLAGVGEQYF
TRBJ2-3 - TRBV5-1 16 TRBD2 TGCGCCAGCAGCTCACTAGCGGGGGGTAGCACAGATACGCAGTATTTT CASSSLAGGSTDTQYF
TRBJ2-2 - TRBV19 16 TRBD1 TGTGCCAGTAGTGTCACAGGGGGTTTGAGCCCCGGGGAGCTGTTTTTT CASSVTGGLSPGELFF
TRBJ2-6 - TRBV19 16 - TGTGCCAGTAGTATTACGGGGGCGAGAGGGGCCAACGTCCTGACTTTC CASSITGARGANVLTF
TRBJ2-7 - TRBV7-2 14 - TGTGCCAGCAGCTTATCCAGGGACTCCTACGAGCAGTACTTC CASSLSRDSYEQYF
TRBJ1-2 few TRBV27 15 - TGTGCCAGCAGTCCCCGCGTCGCCAGGGACTATGGCTACACCTTC CASSPRVARDYGYTF
TRBJ2-2 few TRBV5-1 17 TRBD2 TGCGCCAGCAGCTGGAACCCTAGCGGGGGAAACACCGGGGAGCTGTTTTTT CASSWNPSGGNTGELFF
TRBJ2-7 - TRBV11-2 13 - TGTGCCAGCAAAAAAGGACAGTCCTACGAGCAGTACTTC CASKKGQSYEQYF
TRBJ2-7 once TRBV29-1 14 - TGCAGCGTTCGTTTCCTAGCAGGGGATGGCGAGCAGTACTTC CSVRFLAGDGEQYF
TRBJ2-1 once TRBV4-2 15 TRBD2 TGTGCCAGCAGCCAAGTCACTAGCGGGATGAATGAGCAGTTCTTC CASSQVTSGMNEQFF
TRBJ2-3 - TRBV5-6 16 TRBD1 TGTGCCAGCAACTGGGGGACAGGGGGCGTCACAGATACGCAGTATTTT CASNWGTGGVTDTQYF
TRBJ2-7 - TRBV7-2 14 TRBD2 TGTGCCAGCAGCTTCTCGAGGGATAGCGGGAACTTGGACTTC CASSFSRDSGNLDF
TRBJ2-1 - TRBV11-3 15 - TGTGCCAGCAGCTCGGACAGAAGCTCCTACAATGAGCAGTTCTTC CASSSDRSSYNEQFF
TRBJ2-3 - TRBV7-3 18 - TGTGCCAGCAGCTTAATGGTTAGTACCCCGCCTAGCACAGATACGCAGTATTTT CASSLMVSTPPSTDTQYF
TRBJ2-1 - TRBV6-5 13 - TGTGCCAGCAGTTACGGTTTAGGGAATGAGCAGTTCTTC CASSYGLGNEQFF
TRBJ2-1 - TRBV6-4 15 TRBD1 TGTGCCAGCAGTGACTTGACAGGGGGTAAGAATGAGCAGTTCTTC CASSDLTGGKNEQFF